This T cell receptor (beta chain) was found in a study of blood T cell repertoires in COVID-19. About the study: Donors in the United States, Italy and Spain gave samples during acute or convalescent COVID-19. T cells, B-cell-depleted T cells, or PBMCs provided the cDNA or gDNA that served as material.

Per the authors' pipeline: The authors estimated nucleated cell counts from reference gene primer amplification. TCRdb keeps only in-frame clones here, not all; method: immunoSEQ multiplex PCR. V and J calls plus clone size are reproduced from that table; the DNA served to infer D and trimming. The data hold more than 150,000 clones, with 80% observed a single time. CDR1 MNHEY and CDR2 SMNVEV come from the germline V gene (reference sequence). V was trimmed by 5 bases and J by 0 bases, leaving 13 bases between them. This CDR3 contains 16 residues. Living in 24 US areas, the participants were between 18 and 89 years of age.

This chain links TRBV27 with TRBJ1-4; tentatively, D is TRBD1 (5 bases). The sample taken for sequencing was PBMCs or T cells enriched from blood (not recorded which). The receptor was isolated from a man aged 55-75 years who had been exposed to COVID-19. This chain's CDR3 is CASSPRQPATNEKLFF. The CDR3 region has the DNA TGTGCCAGCAGTCCGCGACAGCCAGCAACTAATGAAAAACTGTTTTTT.